The sequence of this T cell receptor beta chain was determined in a study of CD8 T cells in Susac syndrome. The CDR3 runs to 15 residues. The germline gives CDR1 MDHEN, CDR2 SYDVKM. Trimming took off 7 bases at V and 3 bases at J, with 16 bases between the two ends. The study sequenced TCR beta in blood CD8+ and CD4+ T cells. Negative isolation was used for CD8+ and CD4+ T cells, and FACS enrichment was applied to TEMRA cells. This clonotype was recorded only once. The authors reverse transcribed roughly 0.5 to 1 ug RNA with random hexamers. TCRdb re-called the immunoSEQ multiplex PCR reads through MiXCR, storing one row per CDR3 protein. This repertoire shows under 200,000 distinct CDR3 sequences, around 95% found once; its top ten account for approximately 0.094%.

This chain uses TRBV28 with TRBJ2-1; D is possibly TRBD1 or TRBD2 (5 bases each). The sequenced sample consisted of CD4+ T cells from PBMCs. The receptor was derived from a human donor in good health. CDR3 protein: CASTGAKGLYNEQFF. CDR3 sequence (DNA): TGTGCCAGCACCGGGGCCAAGGGCCTCTACAATGAGCAGTTCTTC. The full variable domain, its missing parts supplied by reference TRBV28 and TRBJ2-1, is DVKVTQSSRYLVKRTGEKVFLECVQDMDHENMFWYRQDPGLGLRLIYFSYDVKMKEKGDIPEGYSVSREKKERFSLILESASTNQTSMYLCASTGAKGLYNEQFFGPGTRLTVL.